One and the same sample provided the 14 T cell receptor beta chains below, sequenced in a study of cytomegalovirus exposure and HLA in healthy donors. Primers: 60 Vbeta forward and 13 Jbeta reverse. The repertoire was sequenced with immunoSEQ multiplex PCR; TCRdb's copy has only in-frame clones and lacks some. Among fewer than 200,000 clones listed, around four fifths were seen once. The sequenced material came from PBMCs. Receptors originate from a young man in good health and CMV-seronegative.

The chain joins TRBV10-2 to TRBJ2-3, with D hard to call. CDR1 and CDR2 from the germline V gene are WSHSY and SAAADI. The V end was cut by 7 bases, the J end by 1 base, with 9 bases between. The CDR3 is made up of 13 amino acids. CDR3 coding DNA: TGCGCCAGCAAGCACAGACGCACAGATACGCAGTATTTT. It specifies CASKHRRTDTQYF.

The CDR3 spells CASISDRVVGQETQYF. CDR3 DNA sequence: TGTGCCAGCATTAGCGACAGGGTGGTAGGGCAAGAGACCCAGTACTTC. The chain carries TRBV7-8 and TRBJ2-5; 7 bases align to TRBD1. Losses at the gene ends were 7 bases for V and 2 bases for J; bases not matched to a gene: 13. Germline lookup yields CDR1 SGHVS and CDR2 FQNEAQ. This CDR3 region has 16 residues.

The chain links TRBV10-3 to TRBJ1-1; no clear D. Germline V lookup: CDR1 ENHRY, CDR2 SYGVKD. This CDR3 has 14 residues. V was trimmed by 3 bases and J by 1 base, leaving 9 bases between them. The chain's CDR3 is CAISDNGRNTEAFF. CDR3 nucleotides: TGTGCCATCAGTGACAACGGGAGGAACACTGAAGCTTTCTTT.

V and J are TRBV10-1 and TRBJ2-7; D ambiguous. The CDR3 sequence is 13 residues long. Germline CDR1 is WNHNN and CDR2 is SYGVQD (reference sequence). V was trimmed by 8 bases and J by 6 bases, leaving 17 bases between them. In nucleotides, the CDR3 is TGCGCCAGCCGTAGAAGTGTTTCGGGCGAGCAGTACTTC. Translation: CASRRSVSGEQYF.

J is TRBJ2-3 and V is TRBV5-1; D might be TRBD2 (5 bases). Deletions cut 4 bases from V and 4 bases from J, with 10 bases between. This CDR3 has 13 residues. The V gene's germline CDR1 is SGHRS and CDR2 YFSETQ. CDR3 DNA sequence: TGCGCCAGCAGCGAGGCTAGCTCAGATACGCAGTATTTT. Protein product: CASSEASSDTQYF.

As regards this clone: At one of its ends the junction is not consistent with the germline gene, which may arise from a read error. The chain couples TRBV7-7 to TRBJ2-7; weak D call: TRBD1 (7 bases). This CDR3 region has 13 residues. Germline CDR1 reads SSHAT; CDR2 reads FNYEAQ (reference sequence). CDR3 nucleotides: TGTGCTAGCAGCCGCGGGACAGCCTACGAGCAGTACTTC. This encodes CASSRGTAYEQYF.

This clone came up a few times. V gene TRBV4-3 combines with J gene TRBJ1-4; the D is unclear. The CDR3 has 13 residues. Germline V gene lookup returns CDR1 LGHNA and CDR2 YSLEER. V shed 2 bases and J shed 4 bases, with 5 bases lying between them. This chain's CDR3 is CASSQNLNEKLFF. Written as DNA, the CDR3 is TGCGCCAGCAGCCAAAATCTTAATGAAAAACTGTTTTTT.

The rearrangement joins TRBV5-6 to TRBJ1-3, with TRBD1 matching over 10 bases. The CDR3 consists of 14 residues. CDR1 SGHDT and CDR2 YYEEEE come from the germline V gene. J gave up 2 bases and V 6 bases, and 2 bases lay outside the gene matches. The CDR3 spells CASNDRGPGNTIYF. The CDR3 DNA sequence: TGTGCCAGCAACGACAGGGGGCCTGGAAACACCATATATTTT.

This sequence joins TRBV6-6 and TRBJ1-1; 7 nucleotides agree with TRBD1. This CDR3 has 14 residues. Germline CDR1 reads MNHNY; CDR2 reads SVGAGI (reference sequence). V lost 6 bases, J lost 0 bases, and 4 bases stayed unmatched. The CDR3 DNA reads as TGTGCCAGCAGCCGCAGGGGGGTGAACACTGAAGCTTTCTTT. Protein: CASSRRGVNTEAFF.

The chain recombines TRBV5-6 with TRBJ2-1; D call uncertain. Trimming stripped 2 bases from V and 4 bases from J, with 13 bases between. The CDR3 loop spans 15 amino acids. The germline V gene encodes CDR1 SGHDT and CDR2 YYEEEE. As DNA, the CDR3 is TGTGCCAGCAGCTTAATGGCAGGTCTTTACAATGAGCAGTTCTTC. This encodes CASSLMAGLYNEQFF. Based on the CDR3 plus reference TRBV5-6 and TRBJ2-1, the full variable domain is DAGVTQSPTHLIKTRGQQVTLRCSPKSGHDTVSWYQQALGQGPQFIFQYYEEEERQRGNFPDRFSGHQFPNYSSELNVNALLLGDSALYLCASSLMAGLYNEQFFGPGTRLTVL.

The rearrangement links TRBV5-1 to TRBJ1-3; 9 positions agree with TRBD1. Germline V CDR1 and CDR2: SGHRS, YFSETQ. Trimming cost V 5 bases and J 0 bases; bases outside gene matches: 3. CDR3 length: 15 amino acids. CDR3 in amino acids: CASRGTGLSGNTIYF. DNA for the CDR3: TGCGCCAGCAGAGGGACAGGGCTCTCTGGAAACACCATATATTTT.

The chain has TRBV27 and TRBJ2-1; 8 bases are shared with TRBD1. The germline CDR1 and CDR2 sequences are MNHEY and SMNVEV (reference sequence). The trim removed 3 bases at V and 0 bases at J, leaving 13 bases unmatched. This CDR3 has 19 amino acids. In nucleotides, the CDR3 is TGTGCCAGCAGTTTCGACAGGGGTCGTCAGACCCGCTCCTACAATGAGCAGTTCTTC. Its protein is CASSFDRGRQTRSYNEQFF.

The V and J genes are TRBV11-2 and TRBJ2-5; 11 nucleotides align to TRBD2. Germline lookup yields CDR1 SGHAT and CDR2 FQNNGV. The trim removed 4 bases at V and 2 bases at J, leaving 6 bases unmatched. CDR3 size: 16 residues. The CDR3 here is CASSSGTSGLQETQYF. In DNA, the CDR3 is TGTGCCAGCAGCTCTGGGACTAGCGGATTACAAGAGACCCAGTACTTC.

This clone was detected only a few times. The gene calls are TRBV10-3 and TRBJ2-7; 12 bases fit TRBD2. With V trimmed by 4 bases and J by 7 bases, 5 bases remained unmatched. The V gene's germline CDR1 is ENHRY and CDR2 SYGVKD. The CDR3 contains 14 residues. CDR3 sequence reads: CAISGTSGTGEQYF. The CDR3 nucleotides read TGTGCCATCAGTGGGACTAGCGGGACGGGTGAGCAGTACTTC.